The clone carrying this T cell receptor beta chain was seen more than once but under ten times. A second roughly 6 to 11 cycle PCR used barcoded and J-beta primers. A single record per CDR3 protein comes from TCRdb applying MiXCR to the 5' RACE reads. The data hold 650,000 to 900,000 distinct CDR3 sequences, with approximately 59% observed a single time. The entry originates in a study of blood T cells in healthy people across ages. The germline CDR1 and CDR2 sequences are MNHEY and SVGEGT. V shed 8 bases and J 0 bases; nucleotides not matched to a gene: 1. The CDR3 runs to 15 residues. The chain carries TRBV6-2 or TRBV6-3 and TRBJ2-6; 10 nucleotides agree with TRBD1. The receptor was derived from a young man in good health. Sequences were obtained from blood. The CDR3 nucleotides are TGTGCCAGCGGACAGGGGGTCTCTGGGGCCAACGTCCTGACTTTC. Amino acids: CASGQGVSGANVLTF.